This TCR beta chain derives from a study of blood T cell repertoires in COVID-19. Study background: Acute and convalescent COVID-19 specimens originated in the United States, Italy and Spain.

Trimming pared 5 bases from V and 10 bases from J, leaving 14 bases between. CDR3 length: 13 residues. Assay: immunoSEQ multiplex PCR; the TCRdb copy retains only in-frame clones and omits some. The sample has around 290,000 clones; approximately 89% are singletons. The clonotype comes from a woman aged 50 to 60 who had recovered from COVID-19. The chain employs TRBV12-3 or TRBV12-4 and TRBJ2-2; a possible D gene is TRBD1 (6 bases). Sequenced input: peripheral blood. CDR3 coding DNA: TGTGCCAGCAGTGTAAACAGGGAGCTGGAGCTGTTTTTT. Residues: CASSVNRELELFF.